A selection of T cell receptor beta chains follows, all from one sample in a study of T-cell reconstitution after alpha-beta-depleted transplantation in children. TCRdb reprocessed the PCR reads with MiXCR, giving one entry per CDR3 protein. The profile covers about 600,000 distinct CDR3 sequences, with more than 20% appearing a single time and 13% to 15% taken by the ten largest. The sequences come from PBMCs, mostly from graft donor cells, collected 360 days after TCRalphabeta/CD19-depleted stem cell transplant. These receptors all stem from a boy in the first two years of life who had a stem cell transplant for acute myeloid leukemia, so the T cells may come from the graft donor. Both conserved end residues are part of each CDR3. The size field is filled for only some rows; it gives once, few, many or a size class.

J gene	V gene	clone size	CDR3 protein
TRBJ2-5	TRBV9	once	CASSATLAGQETQYF
TRBJ2-5	TRBV6-5	.	CASSYVVQETQYF
TRBJ2-2	TRBV7-9	few	CASSPNTNTGELFF
TRBJ2-3	TRBV5-1	many	CASSLGRADTDTQYF
TRBJ1-1	TRBV20-1	many	CSAAQGAIEAFF
TRBJ2-4	TRBV7-2	many	CASSLSAGRNIQYF
TRBJ2-1	TRBV2	.	CASSEVVGMPYNEQFF
TRBJ2-1	TRBV13	few	CASSLWTSPEQFF
TRBJ2-2	TRBV9	.	CASSRRGATNTGELFF
TRBJ2-7	TRBV6-1	.	CASRGDTTYEQYF
TRBJ2-7	TRBV15	few	CATSRSRGGQYEQYF
TRBJ1-1	TRBV20-1	many	CSASKGLPTEAFF
TRBJ2-3	TRBV5-1	.	CASSLGLVPRDTQYF
TRBJ2-5	TRBV29-1	.	CSIRGRQTQYF
TRBJ1-3	TRBV12-3/TRBV12-4	.	CASSALAPEAIYF
TRBJ2-7	TRBV4-3	.	CASSHTYRDHEQYF
TRBJ2-1	TRBV6-2/TRBV6-3	many	CASRRTGGFNNEQFF
TRBJ2-4	TRBV20-1	many	CSASGDSLAKNIQYF
TRBJ1-1	TRBV20-1	many	CSASRPGTGNTEAFF
TRBJ1-2	TRBV12-3/TRBV12-4	many	CASSLDRRIYGYTF
TRBJ2-5	TRBV7-6	few	CASSLWSGYQETQYF
TRBJ2-7	TRBV27	many	CASSLRDNSYEQYF
TRBJ2-7	TRBV20-1	many	CSAFGQAALEQYF
TRBJ1-4	TRBV5-1	once	CASSYSTGQGEKLFF
TRBJ1-5	TRBV25-1	.	CASSGTGLSFPQHF
TRBJ1-4	TRBV20-1	.	CSAARGKLFF
TRBJ2-1	TRBV11-3	once	CASSLEGSAPEQFF
TRBJ1-2	TRBV7-6	.	CASSPRQGWDYGYTF
TRBJ1-4	TRBV7-2	few	CASRSTGPANEKLFF
TRBJ2-3	TRBV11-2	.	CASSLGVASADTQYF
TRBJ2-1	TRBV7-9	few	CASSFQQGTYNEQFF
TRBJ2-2	TRBV7-6	many	CASSLNWNTGELFF
TRBJ1-1	TRBV18	few	CASSPGTDTEAFF
TRBJ1-1	TRBV12-3/TRBV12-4	.	CASSLDRTLEAFF
TRBJ2-6	TRBV6-5	.	CASSYGAGANVLTF
TRBJ2-2	TRBV20-1	.	CSARVPGGVGELFF
TRBJ2-6	TRBV6-2/TRBV6-3	.	CASSYAGQEFLSGANVLTF
TRBJ2-5	TRBV5-5	few	CASSPGTAQQETQYF
TRBJ1-2	TRBV7-9	many	CASSYLVGGGYTF
TRBJ2-1	TRBV6-2/TRBV6-3	.	CASSYATRRGYEQFF
TRBJ1-2	TRBV5-4	few	CASSLDQDYGYTF
TRBJ1-1	TRBV7-9	few	CASSLRTANTEAFF
TRBJ2-3	TRBV15	.	CATSRVGPGRSTDTQYF
TRBJ2-3	TRBV7-3	many	CASSLTASGSRTDTQYF
TRBJ2-1	TRBV27	.	CASSLSRGLANEQFF
TRBJ2-7	TRBV6-5	many	CASRVGGTGAYEQYF
TRBJ1-2	TRBV5-5	.	CASSLGDSNYGYTF
TRBJ2-7	TRBV15	many	CATSRAGRGEQYF
TRBJ1-2	TRBV15	many	CAVDRGGGEFYGYTF
TRBJ2-7	TRBV11-2	many	CASSLAPGQGYEQYF
TRBJ2-3	TRBV29-1	few	CSVAGTSFTDTQYF
TRBJ1-4	TRBV20-1	.	CSAVRQGAANEKLFF
TRBJ1-5	TRBV29-1	.	CSVEDEDNNQPQHF
TRBJ1-1	TRBV11-2	.	CASSSSGAALEDTEAFF
TRBJ2-3	TRBV6-6	.	CASARGYPDTQYF